This paragraph reports one T cell receptor beta chain. Its antigen is not identified. This specimen comes from a study of T-cell memory formation after mild COVID-19. At the level of the study: In these data, TCR clusters were largely donor specific.

Study findings and constraints: Of the contracting clones, CD4+ ones lay mainly in CM and EM, and CD8+ ones in EMRA. A subset of responding clones appeared in pre-infection memory, suggesting cross-reactive memory joined.

The 5'RACE method, run with constant-segment primers, produced TCR alpha and TCR beta cDNA libraries (carrying sample barcodes and UMIs). TCRdb passed the 5' RACE reads through MiXCR, listing each CDR3 protein once. Of 410,000 or so distinct CDR3 sequences in the sample, about 22% are singletons; the top ten hold over 10%. There are 15 residues in the CDR3. V trimming: 6 bases; J trimming: 10 bases; junction bases outside the gene matches: 12. Germline values: CDR1 KGHSH, CDR2 LQKENI. The sample was PBMCs or a T cell subset sorted from them (not recorded which). The TCR sequence derives from an adult woman who had mild COVID-19 (a few samples of this study predate the infection). Cell type and time point are not known. The chain has TRBV18 and TRBJ1-1, with 12 positions matching TRBD1. The CDR3 DNA reads TGTGCCAGCTCTCGCGCGGGACAGGGGGCCGATGGAGCTTTCTTT. Amino acids: CASSRAGQGADGAFF. The full variable domain, with the rest looked up from reference TRBV18 and TRBJ1-1, is NAGVMQNPRHLVRRRGQEARLRCSPMKGHSHVYWYRQLPEEGLKFMVYLQKENIIDESGMPKERFSAEFPKEGPSILRIQQVVRGDSAAYFCASSRAGQGADGAFFGQGTRLTVV.